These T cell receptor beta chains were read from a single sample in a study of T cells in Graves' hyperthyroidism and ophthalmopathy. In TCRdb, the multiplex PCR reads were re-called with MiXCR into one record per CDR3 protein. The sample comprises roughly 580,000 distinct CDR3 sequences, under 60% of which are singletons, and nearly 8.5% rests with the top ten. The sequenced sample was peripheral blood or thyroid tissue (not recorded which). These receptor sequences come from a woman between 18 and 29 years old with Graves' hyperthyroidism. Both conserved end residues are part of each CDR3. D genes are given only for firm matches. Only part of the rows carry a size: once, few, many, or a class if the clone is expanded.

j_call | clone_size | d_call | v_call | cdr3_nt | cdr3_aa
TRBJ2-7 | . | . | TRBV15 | TGTGCCACCAAGTTCGGTGGGATGTACGAGCAGTACTTC | CATKFGGMYEQYF
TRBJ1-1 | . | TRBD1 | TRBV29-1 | TGCAGCGTTGAGCCGACAGGGATCAGCGCTTTCTTT | CSVEPTGISAFF
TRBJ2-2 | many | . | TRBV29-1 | TGCAGCGTTGAGATGCGGAACACCGGGGAGCTGTTTTTT | CSVEMRNTGELFF
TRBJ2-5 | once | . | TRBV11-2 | TGTGCCAGCACCTCCTCTGGGAGGCAAGAGACCCAGTACTTC | CASTSSGRQETQYF
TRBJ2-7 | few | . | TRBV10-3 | TGTGCCAGCAGTTACTCTGGCTCTGACTTCTCCTACGAGCAGTACTTC | CASSYSGSDFSYEQYF
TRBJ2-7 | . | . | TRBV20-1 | TGCAGTGCTGAGGCGCAGGGGATTGCTAGCGGTTACTACGAGCAGTACTTC | CSAEAQGIASGYYEQYF
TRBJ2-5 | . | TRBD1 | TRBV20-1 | TGCAGTGGAGTACAGGGGGCCGAAACCCAGTACTTC | CSGVQGAETQYF
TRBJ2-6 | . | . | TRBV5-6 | TGTGCCAGTACCTCCTTAGACTCGTTGGCCAACGTCCTGACTTTC | CASTSLDSLANVLTF
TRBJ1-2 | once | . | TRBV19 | TGTGCCAGTAGTATAATAGACGGATCTGGGAAGGCCTATGGCTACACCTTC | CASSIIDGSGKAYGYTF
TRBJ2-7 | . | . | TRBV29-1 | TGCAGCGTTGAAAGGGGGAACGAGCAGTACTTC | CSVERGNEQYF
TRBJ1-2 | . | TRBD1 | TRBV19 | TGTGCCAGTGCTACAGGGGCGGGTAACTATGGCTACACCTTC | CASATGAGNYGYTF
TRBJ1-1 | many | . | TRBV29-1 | TGCAGCGTTCAAGTGAACACTGAAGCTTTCTTT | CSVQVNTEAFF
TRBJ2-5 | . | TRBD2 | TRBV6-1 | TGTGCCAGCGGTGGACTAGCGCTAATACGGCAGGAGACCCAGTACTTC | CASGGLALIRQETQYF
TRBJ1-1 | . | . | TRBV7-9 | TGTGCCAGCAGCTTAAAAGGGCTCTACACTGAAGCTTTCTTT | CASSLKGLYTEAFF
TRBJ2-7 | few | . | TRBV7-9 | TGTGCCAGCAGCTCACCGACAGAGGACCCCTACGAGCAGTACTTC | CASSSPTEDPYEQYF
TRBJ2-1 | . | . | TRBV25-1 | TGTGCCAGCAGTGAATCGGGGCTAGCAATCCTTGAGCAGTTCTTC | CASSESGLAILEQFF
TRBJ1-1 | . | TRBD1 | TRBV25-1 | TGTGCCAGCAGTCCCATCGACAGGGTGAACACTGAAGCTTTCTTT | CASSPIDRVNTEAFF
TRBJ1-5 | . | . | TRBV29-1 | TGCAGCGTTGTGGGGGCGCATGGCAATCAGCCCCAGCATTTT | CSVVGAHGNQPQHF
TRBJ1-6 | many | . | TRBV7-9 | TGTGCCAGCAGCCCATGGGTTCAGACCCTCCACTTT | CASSPWVQTLHF
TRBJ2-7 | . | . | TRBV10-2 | TGCGCCAGCAGTGAGTCCCGCCAGCCCTACGAGCAGTACTTC | CASSESRQPYEQYF
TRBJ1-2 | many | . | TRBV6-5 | TGTGCCAGCAGACGGGACAACGGCTACACCTTC | CASRRDNGYTF
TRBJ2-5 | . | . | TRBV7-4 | TGTGCCAGCAGCTTAGAGGGTAGCGACCCCACAGAGACCCAGTACTTC | CASSLEGSDPTETQYF
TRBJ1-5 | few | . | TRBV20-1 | TGCAGTGCTAGTCCCCCGCGGGATCAGCCCCAGCATTTT | CSASPPRDQPQHF
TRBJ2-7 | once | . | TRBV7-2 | TGTGCCAGTAGTGCGGGGGCAGGGAGGAAGCAGTACTTC | CASSAGAGRKQYF
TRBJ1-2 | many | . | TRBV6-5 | TGTGCCAGCAGTTACTCCGGGTTCTATGGCTACACCTTC | CASSYSGFYGYTF
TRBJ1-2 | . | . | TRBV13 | TGTGCCAGCAGCGTCGGGACCCCGTTCGCCTTC | CASSVGTPFAF
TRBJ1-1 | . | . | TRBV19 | TGTGCCAGTAGTATAGTAGGGACATCTGAAGCTTTCTTT | CASSIVGTSEAFF
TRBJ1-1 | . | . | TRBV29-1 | TGCAGCGCCATGCCTGGGCGTTTCACTGAAGCTTTCTTT | CSAMPGRFTEAFF
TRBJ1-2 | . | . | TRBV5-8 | TGTGCCAGCAGTCGAAGGGGGGGCGCAAACTATGGCTACACCTTC | CASSRRGGANYGYTF
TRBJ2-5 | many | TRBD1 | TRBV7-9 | TGTGCCAGCAGCCAATACAGGGGGCCAGAGACCCAGTACTTC | CASSQYRGPETQYF
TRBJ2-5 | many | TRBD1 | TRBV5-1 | TGTGCCAGCAGCTTAGGACAGGGAGAAGAGACCCAGTACTTC | CASSLGQGEETQYF
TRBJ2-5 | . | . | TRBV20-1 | TGCAGTGCTAGAGATCCCCTAGCGATAAAGACCCAGTACTTC | CSARDPLAIKTQYF
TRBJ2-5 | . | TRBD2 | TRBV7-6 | TGTGCCAGCAGCCTAAGACTAGCGGGAGGGCCAGACACCCAGTACTTC | CASSLRLAGGPDTQYF
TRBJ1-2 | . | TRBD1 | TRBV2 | TGTGCCAGCAGTGGACAGGGGGGAGCTAACTATGGCTACACCTTC | CASSGQGGANYGYTF
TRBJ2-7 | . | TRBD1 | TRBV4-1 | TGCGCCAGCAGCCAAGATGGACAGGGGTTGCGCGAGCAGTACTTC | CASSQDGQGLREQYF
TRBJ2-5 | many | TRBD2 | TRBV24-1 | TGTGCCACCAGTGATTTGCCGGCTAGCGGGAGAGTCCAAGAGACCCAGTACTTC | CATSDLPASGRVQETQYF
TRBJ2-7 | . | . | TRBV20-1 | TGCAGTGCTAGAGAGGGGGCCATGGACTACGAGCAGTACTTC | CSAREGAMDYEQYF
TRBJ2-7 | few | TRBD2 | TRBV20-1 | TGCAGTGCTGCCCGACTAGCGGGAAACGAGCAGTACTTC | CSAARLAGNEQYF
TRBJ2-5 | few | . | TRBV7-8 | TGTGCCAGTAGCCTCAGCGGAGCCGTCAAAGAGACCCAGTACTTC | CASSLSGAVKETQYF
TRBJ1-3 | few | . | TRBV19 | TGTGCCAGTAGTACCCTTTGGGGCCCGAGAGGAAACACCATATATTTT | CASSTLWGPRGNTIYF
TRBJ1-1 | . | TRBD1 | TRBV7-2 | TGTGCCAGCAGCTTAGAGACAGGGTCTGAAGCTTTCTTT | CASSLETGSEAFF
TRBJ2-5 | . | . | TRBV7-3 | TGTGCCAGCAGCTTAAGTCTTAGAAACAAAGAGACCCAGTACTTC | CASSLSLRNKETQYF
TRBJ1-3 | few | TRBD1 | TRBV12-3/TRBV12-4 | TGTGCCAGCAGTTGGGACAGAAGTGCTGGAAACACCATATATTTT | CASSWDRSAGNTIYF
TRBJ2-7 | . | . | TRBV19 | TGTGCCAGTAGTGGAGCCGCTTACAAGCAGTACTTC | CASSGAAYKQYF
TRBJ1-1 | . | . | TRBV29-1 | TGCAGCCTTCAGATCAGAACCCTGATGAACACTGAAGCTTTCTTT | CSLQIRTLMNTEAFF
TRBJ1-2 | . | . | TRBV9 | TGTGCCAGCAGCACGCAAATTGACTGTGGCTACACCTTC | CASSTQIDCGYTF
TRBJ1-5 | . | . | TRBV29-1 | TGCAGCGTTGGCAGGGTAGGGTCCTACGAGCATTTT | CSVGRVGSYEHF
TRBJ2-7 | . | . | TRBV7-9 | TGTGCCAGCAAGGTCGGGACCGACACCTACGAGCAGTACTTC | CASKVGTDTYEQYF
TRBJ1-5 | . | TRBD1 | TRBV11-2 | TGTGCCAGCAGCCTATACAGGGGGAGGGGCAATCAGCCCCAGCATTTT | CASSLYRGRGNQPQHF
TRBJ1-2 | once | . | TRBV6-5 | TGTGCCAGCAGCTTATCTCTTTCTAACTATGGCTACACCTTC | CASSLSLSNYGYTF
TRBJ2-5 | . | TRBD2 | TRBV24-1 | TGTGCCACCAGTGAACCGGGACTAGGGATGGAGACCCAGTACTTC | CATSEPGLGMETQYF
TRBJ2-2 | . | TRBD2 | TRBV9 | TGTGCCAGCTCGTGGGAGGGCACCGGGGAGCTGTTTTTT | CASSWEGTGELFF
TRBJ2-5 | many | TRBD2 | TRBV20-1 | TGCAGTGCTAGAGGCGGGGGTAGCATCGAGACCCAGTACTTC | CSARGGGSIETQYF
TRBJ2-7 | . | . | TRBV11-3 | TGTGCCAGCAGCTTAGGGGCCGGGACACGCTACGAGCAGTACTTC | CASSLGAGTRYEQYF
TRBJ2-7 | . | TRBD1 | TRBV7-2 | TGTGCCAGCAGCCCTTGGACAGGGGACGAGCAGTACTTC | CASSPWTGDEQYF